The clone carrying this TCR beta chain is a singleton in its sample. What it binds is not known. The entry originates in a study of vaccination and CD4 T cells after COVID-19. Treatment: approximately 11-day PBMC culture with coronavirus spike peptide pools or control peptides (ViraFEST assay). At the Johns Hopkins FTIC core, DNA taken from cultured CD4+ T cells was sequenced by way of the Oncomine TCR Beta short-read assay. TCRdb independently ran MiXCR on the PCR reads; one entry per CDR3 protein. The data hold about 21,000 distinct CDR3 sequences, with roughly half observed a single time. Study results and limitations: Convalescent patients gained a median 86.3% of their reactive clones only post-vaccination.

Per germline, CDR1 LNHDA and CDR2 SQIVND (reference sequence). This CDR3 is built from 15 residues. The ends were cut back, 3 bases at V and 0 bases at J, with 9 bases in the middle. The material sequenced was CD4+ T cells from blood, cultured in vitro. The chain couples TRBV19 to TRBJ1-5; the D gene is possibly TRBD1 (5 bases). This sequence originates from a human donor who had recovered from COVID-19. CDR3 DNA: TGTGCCAGTAGTATGGGGGTTTATAGCAATCAGCCCCAGCATTTT. Translated, it gives CASSMGVYSNQPQHF.